Listed below are T cell receptor beta chains from one sample, sequenced in a study of cytomegalovirus exposure and HLA in healthy donors. Sequencing was performed with immunoSEQ multiplex PCR; in TCRdb, only in-frame clones are kept and a portion is missing. The sample lists about 190,000 clones, about four fifths occurring once. Sequencing was done on a sample of PBMCs. The receptors were sampled from a male donor in good health and CMV-seronegative. Both conserved end residues are part of each CDR3. The D gene is left open where the match is weak. Only part of the rows carry a size: once, few, many, or a class if the clone is expanded.

TRBV4-2	-	TRBJ2-5	-	CASSQTGTPETQYF	TGTGCCAGCAGCCAAACCGGGACTCCGGAGACCCAGTACTTC
TRBV19	TRBD1	TRBJ1-3	-	CASRRTGAGNTIYF	TGTGCCAGTAGACGGACAGGGGCTGGAAACACCATATATTTT
TRBV5-4	-	TRBJ2-7	once	CASSLDGSGVYEQYF	TGTGCCAGCAGCTTGGATGGATCAGGGGTTTACGAGCAGTACTTC
TRBV5-1	-	TRBJ1-4	-	CASSSVQGSKLFF	TGCGCCAGCAGCAGTGTTCAGGGAAGCAAACTGTTTTTT
TRBV4-3	TRBD1	TRBJ2-7	-	CASSQEGTGPYEQYF	TGCGCCAGCAGCCAGGAGGGGACAGGACCCTACGAGCAGTACTTC
TRBV7-9	TRBD1	TRBJ2-2	-	CAIKAGQGVTGELFF	TGTGCCATTAAAGCGGGACAGGGTGTGACCGGGGAGCTGTTTTTT
TRBV6-6	TRBD1	TRBJ1-4	-	CASRGGAQGKLFF	TGTGCCAGCAGAGGGGGCGCGCAGGGAAAACTGTTTTTT
TRBV19	TRBD1	TRBJ1-3	-	CASSMGQLSGNTIYF	TGTGCCAGTAGTATGGGACAGCTCTCTGGAAACACCATATATTTT
TRBV18	-	TRBJ1-1	-	CASSPEQLNTEAFF	TGTGCCAGCTCACCAGAACAGCTGAACACTGAAGCTTTCTTT
TRBV19	-	TRBJ2-2	-	CASSIRGPGELFF	TGTGCCAGTAGTATTCGAGGGCCCGGGGAGCTGTTTTTT
TRBV5-1	TRBD1	TRBJ2-7	-	CASSRDRGGNEQYF	TGCGCCAGCAGCCGGGACAGGGGAGGCAACGAGCAGTACTTC
TRBV9	-	TRBJ2-1	-	CASSHSTANEQFF	TGTGCCAGCAGCCATTCGACTGCGAATGAGCAGTTCTTC
TRBV2	TRBD2	TRBJ2-5	-	CASSGGVETQYF	TGTGCCAGCAGCGGGGGGGTGGAGACCCAGTACTTC
TRBV7-6	TRBD1	TRBJ2-6	-	CASSLFIGQGNSGANVLTF	TGTGCCAGCAGCTTATTTATCGGACAGGGAAACTCTGGGGCCAACGTCCTGACTTTC
TRBV29-1	-	TRBJ1-2	-	CSSWGGLDYGYTF	TGCAGCTCCTGGGGGGGGCTCGACTATGGCTACACCTTC
TRBV7-2	TRBD2	TRBJ2-7	-	CASSRQGLAAYEQYF	TGTGCCAGCAGCAGACAGGGACTAGCGGCCTACGAGCAGTACTTC
TRBV19	TRBD1	TRBJ1-5	-	CASSPQDRDSNQPQHF	TGTGCCAGTAGTCCCCAGGACAGGGATAGCAATCAGCCCCAGCATTTT
TRBV4-1	-	TRBJ1-5	once	CASSGWQDSNQPQHF	TGCGCCAGCAGCGGCTGGCAGGATAGCAATCAGCCCCAGCATTTT
TRBV29-1	TRBD1	TRBJ2-7	-	CSVSTGNPYEQYF	TGCAGCGTCTCGACAGGGAACCCCTACGAGCAGTACTTC
TRBV5-1	-	TRBJ2-5	-	CASRAGGETQYF	TGCGCCAGCAGGGCGGGTGGAGAGACCCAGTACTTC
TRBV7-9	-	TRBJ2-7	few	CASSLTRGNYEQYF	TGTGCCAGCAGCTTAACTCGGGGGAACTACGAGCAGTACTTC
TRBV19	-	TRBJ1-1	-	CASSENRAVTEAFF	TGTGCCAGTAGTGAAAACAGGGCAGTCACTGAAGCTTTCTTT
TRBV6-5	-	TRBJ1-6	few	CASTYSGNSPLHF	TGTGCCAGCACCTACTCCGGGAATTCACCCCTCCACTTT
TRBV30	-	TRBJ1-3	few	CAWSFTIDGSSGNTIYF	TGTGCCTGGAGTTTTACCATCGACGGGAGCTCTGGAAACACCATATATTTT
TRBV6-5	-	TRBJ2-2	-	CASSSQGPGGELFF	TGTGCCAGCAGTTCCCAGGGCCCTGGCGGGGAGCTGTTTTTT
TRBV19	TRBD1	TRBJ1-1	-	CASSPRTGREAFF	TGTGCCAGTAGCCCCAGGACAGGAAGAGAAGCTTTCTTT
TRBV7-9	-	TRBJ1-2	-	CASSFTAAGGYTF	TGTGCCAGCAGCTTTACAGCCGCGGGGGGCTACACCTTC
TRBV4-1	TRBD1	TRBJ1-1	-	CASSQEKRQGNTEAFF	TGCGCCAGCAGCCAAGAGAAACGACAGGGGAACACTGAAGCTTTCTTT
TRBV2	-	TRBJ2-6	-	CASSVQGVSSGANVLTF	TGTGCCAGCTCAGTACAGGGTGTTAGCTCTGGGGCCAACGTCCTGACTTTC
TRBV4-3	-	TRBJ2-2	-	CASSKRPGQFANTGELFF	TGCGCCAGCAGCAAGCGCCCTGGACAGTTCGCGAACACCGGGGAGCTGTTTTTT
TRBV5-1	TRBD1	TRBJ1-2	-	CASSRSSGTGSNYGYTF	TGCGCCAGCAGCCGAAGTTCCGGGACAGGGTCGAACTATGGCTACACCTTC
TRBV30	-	TRBJ1-1	once	CAWAGGREMNTEAFF	TGTGCCTGGGCCGGGGGACGGGAGATGAACACTGAAGCTTTCTTT
TRBV5-4	-	TRBJ1-2	-	CASSLAGSTNYGYPF	TGTGCCAGCAGCTTGGCGGGGTCAACTAACTATGGCTACCCCTTC
TRBV4-3	TRBD1	TRBJ2-2	-	CASSQERGQGFFGELFF	TGCGCCAGCAGCCAGGAGAGAGGACAGGGGTTTTTTGGGGAGCTGTTTTTT